These 23 T cell receptor beta chains share one sample of origin, sequenced in a study of prognosis after radiotherapy for stage I lung cancer. TCR beta CDR3 was amplified from genomic DNA by two-round multiplex PCR. Specific primers for each TRBV and TRBJ gene were what first-round PCR used. TCRdb reanalysed the multiplex PCR reads using MiXCR and keeps one entry per CDR3 protein. Of over 25,000 distinct CDR3 sequences listed, just over 45% were seen once; the top ten hold about 15%. The sequencing used PBMCs, collected before or after stereotactic body radiation therapy (not recorded which). Source of these receptors: a donor older than 45 with non-small cell lung cancer.

This clonotype showed up many times. The chain couples TRBV5-1 to TRBJ1-3, with 8 bases matching TRBD1. The CDR3 totals 17 residues. Trimming took 1 base from V and 3 from J; bases not matched to a gene: 9. CDR1 is SGHRS and CDR2 is YFSETQ in the germline V gene. The CDR3 sequence: CASSLSGTGGYGNTIYF. In DNA form, the CDR3 reads TGCGCCAGCAGCTTGTCCGGGACAGGTGGATATGGAAACACCATATATTTT.

The chain combines TRBV5-1 with TRBJ2-2, with TRBD1 matching 7 bases. The CDR3 spans 14 residues. CDR1 is SGHRS and CDR2 is YFSETQ in the germline V gene. J lost 8 bases, V lost 0 bases, and 4 bases had no gene match. CDR3 in DNA: TGCGCCAGCAGCTTGGAAGGGGGCGGAGGGGAGCTGTTTTTT. Amino acids: CASSLEGGGGELFF.

The sample holds many counts of this clonotype. The CDR3 reads CASRGRVETQYF. CDR3 bases: TGTGCCAGCAGGGGTCGGGTGGAGACCCAGTACTTC. This chain uses TRBV27 with TRBJ2-5; no firm D call. Per germline, CDR1 MNHEY and CDR2 SMNVEV (reference sequence). V lost 6 bases to trimming and J lost 5 bases, with 10 bases between them. This CDR3 has 12 amino acids.

This sequence joins TRBV6-2 or TRBV6-3 and TRBJ2-2; 9 positions match TRBD2. Per the germline V gene, CDR1 is MNHEY and CDR2 is SVGEGT. The CDR3 covers 18 residues. Losses at the gene ends were 4 bases for V and 1 base for J; bases not matched to a gene: 10. The CDR3 spells CASSSRRGGRENTGELFF. In nucleotides, the CDR3 is TGTGCCAGCAGTTCTCGGCGGGGGGGCAGAGAGAACACCGGGGAGCTGTTTTTT.

This clonotype was seen repeatedly, ten times or more. The V and J genes are TRBV20-1 and TRBJ1-2; D might be TRBD1 (6 bases). Trimming removed 2 bases at V and 8 bases at J, with 15 bases between. This CDR3 is built from 13 residues. CDR1 and CDR2 from the germline V gene are DFQATT and SNEGSKA (reference sequence). CDR3 in amino acids: CSARPTGPRGYTF. As DNA, the CDR3 is TGCAGTGCTAGACCTACAGGGCCGCGCGGCTACACCTTC.

This clonotype has at least ten counts. A much larger clone differs by one base, so this may be a read error. The chain recombines TRBV28 with TRBJ1-6, with 9 bases that match TRBD1. Germline V gene sequence: CDR1 MDHEN, CDR2 SYDVKM. The CDR3 is made up of 16 amino acids. CDR3 sequence reads: CASSSPGQGSNSPPHF. Written as DNA, the CDR3 is TGTGCCAGCAGTTCCCCCGGACAGGGGAGTAATTCACCCCCCCACTTT.

With regard to this clonotype: Relative to the germline gene, one junction end is altered; a read error may explain this. The CDR3 DNA sequence: TGTGCCATCAGTGGACGTAATCAGCCCCAGCATTTT. Its translation: CAISGRNQPQHF. V and J are TRBV6-1 and TRBJ1-5; D gene ambiguous. CDR1 MNHNS and CDR2 SASEGT come from the germline V gene. The CDR3 totals 12 residues.

Turning to this clonotype: A read error is possible here, since a much larger clone lies one base away. This chain uses TRBV20-1 with TRBJ2-4; 7 nucleotides agree with TRBD1. The CDR3 length is 15 residues. V dropped 0 bases and J dropped 3; count of bases not matched to a gene: 5. CDR1 is DFQATT, CDR2 SNEGSKA, per germline (reference sequence). CDR3 loop: CSAREPQGVKNIQYF. The CDR3 coding sequence is TGCAGTGCTAGAGAACCCCAGGGGGTCAAAAACATTCAGTACTTC.

This clonotype qualifies as medium-sized (0.01 to 0.1%). The V gene is TRBV28, the J gene TRBJ1-1; D gene unclear. Germline CDR1 is MDHEN and CDR2 is SYDVKM. Trimming removed 2 bases from V and 0 bases from J, with 7 bases in between. The CDR3 loop spans 14 amino acids. The CDR3 DNA reads as TGTGCCAGCAGTTTAACTCCAATGAACACTGAAGCTTTCTTT. It encodes CASSLTPMNTEAFF. Together with reference TRBV28 and TRBJ1-1, the CDR3 gives the full variable domain: DVKVTQSSRYLVKRTGEKVFLECVQDMDHENMFWYRQDPGLGLRLIYFSYDVKMKEKGDIPEGYSVSREKKERFSLILESASTNQTSMYLCASSLTPMNTEAFFGQGTRLTVV.

The chain is built from TRBV6-2 or TRBV6-3 and TRBJ1-2; D is unresolved. The CDR3 contains 17 residues. Germline assignment: CDR1 MNHEY and CDR2 SVGEGT. With 5 bases removed from V and 5 bases from J, the gap between germline ends came to 24 bases. CDR3 sequence (DNA): TGTGCCAGCAGTCCTAGCGGGTGTACCGATTCCCGATATGGCTACACCTTC. As protein: CASSPSGCTDSRYGYTF.

This chain's CDR3 is CASRSSGSSYEQYF. The DNA for the CDR3 is TGTGCCAGCAGATCTAGCGGGAGCTCCTACGAGCAGTACTTC. This rearrangement joins TRBV7-2 to TRBJ2-7; TRBD2 agrees at 10 bases. CDR1 and CDR2 (germline): SGHTA, FQGNSA. With 6 bases clipped from V and 0 bases from J, the junction kept 2 bases outside the gene matches. The CDR3 contains 14 residues.

This clonotype was found many times. One end of the junction does not line up with germline, which may come from a read error. The chain employs TRBV7-2 and TRBJ2-2; 11 bases match TRBD2. Germline V gives CDR1 SGHTA, CDR2 FQGNSA. This CDR3 is 19 amino acids long. CDR3 protein: CASSLRLVAGGPSTGELFF. The CDR3 DNA is TGTGCCAGCAGCTTGCGGTTGGTAGCGGGGGGGCCGAGCACCGGGGAACTGTTTTTT.

On this clonotype itself: With only one base between it and a far larger clone, this is likely a read error. The chain combines TRBV6-1 with TRBJ2-7; possibly TRBD2 for D (6 bases). The germline V and J ends were trimmed by 5 bases and 5 bases, with 16 bases remaining between them. CDR1 and CDR2 from the germline V gene are MNHNS and SASEGT. This CDR3 has 14 residues. The DNA of the CDR3 is TGTGCCAGCAGTTGGTCTCTAGCGAGGGACGAGCAGTACTTC. It encodes CASSWSLARDEQYF.

Many counts were recorded for this clonotype. CDR3 coding DNA: TGTGCCAGCAGGGGGGACTCACGAATTATAGATACGCAGTATTTT. This codes for CASRGDSRIIDTQYF. This sequence joins TRBV2 and TRBJ2-3; D may be TRBD2 (6 bases). This CDR3 region has 15 residues. The V end lost 6 bases, the J end lost 5 bases, and 18 bases lay between the germline ends. CDR1 SNHLY and CDR2 FYNNEI come from the germline V gene.

Turning to this clonotype: One end of the junction does not line up with germline, which may come from a read error. As DNA, the CDR3 is TGTGCCAGCAGTGTAACCTGGACCCTCACCGGTGAGCTGTTTTTT. This gives the protein CASSVTWTLTGELFF. The V and J genes are TRBV6-4 and TRBJ2-2; no firm D call. Germline CDR1 is MRHNA and CDR2 is SNTAGT. This CDR3 comprises 15 residues.

This clonotype was found many times. The V call is TRBV7-9, the J call TRBJ2-7; D may be TRBD1 (5 bases). V lost 2 bases to trimming and J lost 3 bases, with 11 bases between them. There are 14 residues in the CDR3. Germline V CDR1 and CDR2: SEHNR, FQNEAQ (reference sequence). The CDR3 nucleotides read TGTGCCAGCAGCTTATCCGCGACAGACTACGAGCAGTACTTC. It specifies CASSLSATDYEQYF.

V is TRBV7-2 and J is TRBJ2-2; D unresolved. The V end lost 2 bases, the J end lost 5 bases, and 0 bases lay between the germline ends. The CDR3 runs 11 residues. CDR1 is SGHTA, CDR2 FQGNSA, per germline. Here the CDR3 reads CASSLTGELFF. The CDR3 nucleotides are TGTGCCAGCAGCTTAACCGGGGAGCTGTTTTTT.

As to this clonotype: A read error is possible here, since a much larger clone lies one base away. The CDR3 region is CASAPDAIGNTICF. The CDR3, as DNA: TGCGCCAGCGCACCAGACGCCATTGGAAACACCATATGTTTT. The chain links TRBV5-1 to TRBJ1-3; D not certain. Germline-derived CDR1 and CDR2 are SGHRS and YFSETQ. The CDR3 is 14 residues long.

This clonotype was picked up a small number of times. This may stem from a read error, because a much larger clone lies one nucleotide away. J is TRBJ1-6 and V is TRBV6-1; possible D gene TRBD1, 5 bases. CDR1 MNHNS and CDR2 SASEGT come from the germline V gene. The CDR3 length is 12 residues. The CDR3 bases are TGTTCCAGCCGACAGCGAAGTTCACCCCTCCACTTT. It specifies CSSRQRSSPLHF.

This clonotype was detected ten times or more. The gene calls are TRBV29-1 and TRBJ2-5; D unclear. CDR1 and CDR2 from the germline V gene are SQVTM and ANQGSEA. The CDR3 is 10 amino acids. V lost 3 bases and J lost 5, with 4 bases in between. The CDR3 here is CSVERETQYF. The CDR3 DNA sequence: TGCAGCGTTGAGAGGGAGACCCAGTACTTC. The full variable domain, rest sourced from reference TRBV29-1 and TRBJ2-5, is SAVISQKPSRDICQRGTSLTIQCQVDSQVTMMFWYRQQPGQSLTLIATANQGSEATYESGFVIDKFPISRPNLTFSTLTVSNMSPEDSSIYLCSVERETQYFGPGTRLLVL.

A note on this clonotype: Given a much more abundant clone one base away, this may be a read error. As DNA, the CDR3 is TGTGCCAGCTCACTGGGACAGACGAACACCGGGGGGCTGTTTTTT. Amino acids: CASSLGQTNTGGLFF. The rearrangement links TRBV18 to TRBJ2-2; a possible D gene is TRBD1 (7 bases). The CDR3 consists of 15 residues. Per the germline V gene, CDR1 is KGHSH and CDR2 is LQKENI.

Points on this clonotype: No conserved phenylalanine or tryptophan is present at the end of the CDR3, so a read error is the likely explanation. The chain employs TRBV6-9 and TRBJ2-1; D is possibly TRBD2 (7 bases). The V gene's germline CDR1 is MNHGY and CDR2 SVAAGI. The CDR3 spans 14 residues. Here the CDR3 reads CASSYPNRGGEQFL. CDR3 nucleotide sequence: TGCGCCAGCAGTTACCCAAATCGCGGGGGCGAGCAGTTCTTG.

This clonotype was seen repeatedly, ten times or more. The chain is built from TRBV7-2 and TRBJ1-4, with a tentative D call TRBD1 (6 bases). Trimming took off 4 bases at V and 2 bases at J, with 8 bases between the two ends. This CDR3 is 14 amino acids long. CDR1 is SGHTA and CDR2 is FQGNSA in the germline V gene. The CDR3 sequence is CASSWDNTNEKLFF. The DNA for the CDR3 is TGTGCCAGCAGCTGGGACAACACTAATGAAAAACTGTTTTTT.